This T cell receptor beta chain was obtained from a study of blood T cell repertoires in COVID-19. Sequencing used immunoSEQ multiplex PCR; TCRdb keeps in-frame clones, though not all of them. The sample includes around 200,000 clones, about four fifths of them seen just once. The CDR3 totals 15 residues. Between the trimmed V and J ends, which lost 2 bases and 1 base, there was a span of 14 bases. Germline loops: CDR1 GTSNPN, CDR2 SVGIG (reference sequence). The receptor comes from a woman of 80 years or more with acute or convalescent COVID-19. The sequenced material came from peripheral blood. V and J are TRBV30 and TRBJ2-5; perhaps TRBD2 as D (6 bases). CDR3 amino acids: CAWSTAAGLQETQYF. In DNA, the CDR3 is TGTGCCTGGAGTACGGCGGCGGGGCTCCAAGAGACCCAGTACTTC.